One sample yielded the 17 T cell receptor beta chains listed below, sequenced in a study of cytotoxic CD8 clonotypes in ibrutinib-treated CLL. Clones were sequenced by immunoSEQ multiplex PCR, and TCRdb holds only the in-frame ones, with some missing. The data show tens of thousands of clones, just over 85% seen once. This sample comprised PBMCs, obtained before ibrutinib treatment. These receptors were collected from a human donor with chronic lymphocytic leukemia.

This chain links TRBV4-3 with TRBJ1-2; a possible D gene is TRBD1 (6 bases). Trimming removed 0 bases from V and 6 bases from J, with 17 bases in between. Germline V lookup: CDR1 LGHNA, CDR2 YSLEER. The CDR3 extends over 16 amino acids. The CDR3 sequence: CASSQDYLRGRDGYTF. The CDR3 DNA follows: TGCGCCAGCAGCCAAGACTACTTGAGGGGGAGGGATGGCTACACCTTC.

This clone was picked up one time. V is TRBV5-1 and J is TRBJ2-1; D possibly corresponds to TRBD2 (5 bases). CDR3 size: 14 residues. The germline V gene encodes CDR1 SGHRS and CDR2 YFSETQ. Trimming took off 3 bases at V and 8 bases at J, with 15 bases between the two ends. The CDR3: CASSSPASGYEQFF. The DNA for the CDR3 is TGCGCCAGCAGCTCCCCAGCCAGCGGCTATGAGCAGTTCTTC.

The gene calls are TRBV5-6 and TRBJ2-7, with 13 positions matching TRBD2. J gave up 3 bases and V 2 bases, and 5 bases lay outside the gene matches. CDR1 and CDR2 from the germline V gene are SGHDT and YYEEEE. The length of the CDR3 is 16 residues. The chain's CDR3 is CASSFTSGRVYYEQYF. DNA for the CDR3: TGTGCCAGCAGCTTTACTAGCGGGAGGGTATACTACGAGCAGTACTTC.

This rearrangement joins TRBV9 to TRBJ1-4; D uncertain. Germline loops: CDR1 SGDLS, CDR2 YYNGEE. Trimming removed 4 bases at V and 0 bases at J, with 7 bases between. This CDR3 has 14 residues. The CDR3 region is CASSRHSTNEKLFF. In nucleotides, the CDR3 is TGTGCCAGCAGCCGACATTCAACTAATGAAAAACTGTTTTTT.

The chain recombines TRBV5-1 with TRBJ1-3, with 7 nucleotides matching TRBD1. The germline V gene encodes CDR1 SGHRS and CDR2 YFSETQ. The J segment lost 0 bases and the V segment lost 0 bases, leaving 9 bases of the junction unmatched. This CDR3 has 18 residues. The DNA of the CDR3 is TGCGCCAGCAGCTTGGTACCGACAGGGACATACTCTGGAAACACCATATATTTT. Its protein is CASSLVPTGTYSGNTIYF.

The CDR3 DNA reads TGTGCCAGCAGCAAACGAGGGAACAGCGAGCAGTACTTC. Protein sequence: CASSKRGNSEQYF. The rearrangement links TRBV21-1 to TRBJ2-7; the tabulated D call, TRBD2, remains unverified against the DNA. TRBV21-1 is a recognized pseudogene. The CDR3 contains 13 residues.

The chain uses TRBV4-1 and TRBJ2-3; D is uncertain. Per the germline V gene, CDR1 is MGHRA and CDR2 is YSYEKL. The CDR3 is 15 amino acids. V gave up 0 bases and J gave up 4 bases, with 11 bases separating them. DNA for the CDR3: TGCGCCAGCAGCCAAGATCCGGATCTGGCAGATACGCAGTATTTT. Encoded protein: CASSQDPDLADTQYF.

This clone occurred once. At one of its ends the junction is not consistent with the germline gene, which may arise from a read error. CDR3 residues: CASSLWDFQRGYIQYF. CDR3 coding DNA: TGTGCCAGCAGTCTATGGGACTTCCAAAGGGGATACATTCAGTACTTC. V gene TRBV28 combines with J gene TRBJ2-4; D may be TRBD2 (6 bases). The germline V gene has CDR1 MDHEN and CDR2 SYDVKM. The CDR3 covers 16 residues.

V and J are TRBV7-2 and TRBJ2-7, with a possible D match to TRBD1 (5 bases). Trimming cost V 7 bases and J 0 bases, with 13 bases left between them. The CDR3 length is 14 residues. Germline CDR1 SGHTA, CDR2 FQGNSA. The CDR3 here is CASTRAVNSYEQYF. CDR3 sequence (DNA): TGTGCCAGCACCAGGGCGGTGAACTCCTACGAGCAGTACTTC.

The gene calls are TRBV28 and TRBJ1-2; no definite D call. The V gene lost 2 bases and the J gene lost 6 bases, with 10 bases spanning the gap. There are 13 residues in the CDR3. Germline V gives CDR1 MDHEN, CDR2 SYDVKM. In nucleotides, the CDR3 is TGTGCCAGCAGTTTACAGTTTGTCGATGGCTACACCTTC. This gives the protein CASSLQFVDGYTF.

V and J are TRBV11-2 and TRBJ2-1; 7 bases are a match to TRBD2. The CDR3 extends over 16 amino acids. Per germline, CDR1 SGHAT and CDR2 FQNNGV. The ends lost 3 bases at V and 9 bases at J; junction bases unmatched: 14. The CDR3 bases are TGTGCCAGCAGCTTTCAAGGTGGCGGGGGAGGAGGTGAGCAGTTCTTC. Residues: CASSFQGGGGGGEQFF. The whole variable domain, remainder taken from reference TRBV11-2 and TRBJ2-1, is EAGVAQSPRYKIIEKRQSVAFWCNPISGHATLYWYQQILGQGPKLLIQFQNNGVVDDSQLPKDRFSAERLKGVDSTLKIQPAKLEDSAVYLCASSFQGGGGGGEQFFGPGTRLTVL.

V usage is TRBV19 and J usage is TRBJ1-1; D not resolved. Deletions cut 7 bases from V and 4 bases from J, with 13 bases between. Germline CDR1 is LNHDA and CDR2 is SQIVND (reference sequence). This CDR3 region has 13 residues. The CDR3 sequence is CASILTAGTEAFF. The CDR3 DNA reads as TGTGCCAGTATTCTCACGGCAGGCACTGAAGCTTTCTTT.

The chain couples TRBV7-6 to TRBJ2-7; tentatively, D is TRBD1 or TRBD2 (5 bases each). Trimming removed 6 bases from V and 0 bases from J, with 15 bases in between. The CDR3 is made up of 15 amino acids. Germline V CDR1 and CDR2: SGHVS, FNYEAQ. The DNA of the CDR3 is TGTGCCAGCAGACGAGGGCCGGGGACCTCCTACGAGCAGTACTTC. It yields the protein CASRRGPGTSYEQYF.

The genes are TRBV6-1 and TRBJ2-7; TRBD1 aligns across 8 bases. The CDR3 has 15 residues. V was clipped by 2 bases and J by 6 bases; unmatched bases: 9. Germline loops: CDR1 MNHNS, CDR2 SASEGT. CDR3 DNA sequence: TGTGCCAGCAGTGAATCGGGCAGGGGGCTTAGCGAGCAGTACTTC. It is translated as CASSESGRGLSEQYF.

This chain joins TRBV7-2 and TRBJ2-3, with D possibly being TRBD2 (6 bases). This CDR3 has 15 amino acids. The V and J ends lost 5 bases and 4 bases respectively, with 16 bases between them. Germline CDR1 reads SGHTA; CDR2 reads FQGNSA. The CDR3 reads CASSGGTSHADTQYF. CDR3 coding DNA: TGTGCCAGCAGCGGAGGGACTTCCCACGCAGATACGCAGTATTTT.

V gene TRBV6-5 combines with J gene TRBJ2-3; 8 bases match TRBD2. V lost 3 bases, J lost 2 bases, and 7 bases stayed unmatched. Per the germline V gene, CDR1 is MNHEY and CDR2 is SVGAGI. The CDR3 extends over 16 amino acids. CDR3 DNA sequence: TGTGCCAGCAGTTATGGGCGGGGGGTGCCCACAGATACGCAGTATTTT. Protein product: CASSYGRGVPTDTQYF.

The chain has TRBV7-2 and TRBJ2-5; 14 bases agree with TRBD2. The trim removed 5 bases at V and 1 base at J, leaving 9 bases unmatched. Germline V gene data show CDR1 as SGHTA and CDR2 as FQGNSA. The CDR3 sequence is 18 residues long. CDR3 residues: CASSPGLAGGLLQETQYF. The CDR3 DNA is TGTGCCAGCAGCCCCGGACTAGCGGGAGGCCTACTCCAAGAGACCCAGTACTTC.